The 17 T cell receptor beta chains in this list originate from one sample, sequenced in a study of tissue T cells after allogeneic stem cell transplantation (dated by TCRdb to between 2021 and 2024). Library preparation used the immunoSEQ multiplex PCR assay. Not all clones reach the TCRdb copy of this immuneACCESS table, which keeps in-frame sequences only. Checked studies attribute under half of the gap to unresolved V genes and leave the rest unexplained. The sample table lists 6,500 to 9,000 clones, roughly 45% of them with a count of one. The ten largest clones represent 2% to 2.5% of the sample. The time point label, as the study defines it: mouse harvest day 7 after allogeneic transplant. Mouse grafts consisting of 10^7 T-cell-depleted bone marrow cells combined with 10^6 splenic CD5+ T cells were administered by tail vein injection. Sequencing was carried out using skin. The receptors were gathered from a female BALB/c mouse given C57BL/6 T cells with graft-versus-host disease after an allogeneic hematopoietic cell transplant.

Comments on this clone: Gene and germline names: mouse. CDR3 protein: CGASQGGSGNTLYF. The sequenced part of the CDR3 DNA is TGTGGTGCTAGTCAGGGGGGTTCTGGAAATACGCTCTAT. The chain combines TRBV20 with TRBJ1-3, with 7 bases that match TRBD1. The read terminates 1 residue ahead of where the CDR3 ends, so the germline J gene completes it. Germline-derived CDR1 and CDR2 are GFQATS and STVNSAI. The CDR3 sequence is 14 residues long. Trimming took 3 bases from V and 0 from J; bases not matched to a gene: 2.

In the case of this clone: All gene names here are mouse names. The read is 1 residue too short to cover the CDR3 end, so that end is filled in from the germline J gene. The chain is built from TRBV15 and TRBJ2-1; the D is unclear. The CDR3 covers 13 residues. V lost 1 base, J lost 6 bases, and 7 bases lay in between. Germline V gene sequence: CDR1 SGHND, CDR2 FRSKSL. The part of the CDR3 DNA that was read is TGTGCCAGCAGTTTAGAAAGGTTTGCTGAGCAGTTC. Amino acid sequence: CASSLERFAEQF. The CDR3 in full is CASSLERFAEQFF.

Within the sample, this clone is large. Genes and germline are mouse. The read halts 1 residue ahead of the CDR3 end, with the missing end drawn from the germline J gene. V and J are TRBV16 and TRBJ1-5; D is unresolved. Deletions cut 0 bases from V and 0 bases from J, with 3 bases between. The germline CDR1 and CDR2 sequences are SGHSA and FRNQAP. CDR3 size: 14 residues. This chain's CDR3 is CASSLDHNNQAPLF. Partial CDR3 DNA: TGTGCAAGCAGCTTAGACCATAACAACCAGGCTCCGCTT. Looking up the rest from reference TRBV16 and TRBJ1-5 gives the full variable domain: NAGVIQTPRHKVTGKGQEATLWCEPISGHSAVFWYRQTIVQGLEFLTYFRNQAPIDDSGMPKERFSAQMPNQSHSTLKIQSTQPQDSAVYLCASSLDHNNQAPLFGEGTRLSVL.

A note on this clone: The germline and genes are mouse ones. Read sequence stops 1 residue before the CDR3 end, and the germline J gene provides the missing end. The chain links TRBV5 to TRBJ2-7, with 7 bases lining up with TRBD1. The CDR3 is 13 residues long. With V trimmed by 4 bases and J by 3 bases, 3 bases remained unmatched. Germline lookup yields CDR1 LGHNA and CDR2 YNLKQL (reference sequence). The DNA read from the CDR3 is TGTGCCAGCAGCCCCCGGGACAGCTATGAACAGTAC. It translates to CASSPRDSYEQY. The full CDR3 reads CASSPRDSYEQYF.

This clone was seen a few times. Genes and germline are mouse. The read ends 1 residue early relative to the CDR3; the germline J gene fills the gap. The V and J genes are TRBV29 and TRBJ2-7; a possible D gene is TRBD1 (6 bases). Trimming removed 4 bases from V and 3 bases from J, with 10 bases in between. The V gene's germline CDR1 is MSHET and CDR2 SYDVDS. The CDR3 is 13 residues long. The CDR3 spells CASSSGHLYEQYF. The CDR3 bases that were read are TGTGCTAGCAGTTCGGGACATCTCTATGAACAGTAC.

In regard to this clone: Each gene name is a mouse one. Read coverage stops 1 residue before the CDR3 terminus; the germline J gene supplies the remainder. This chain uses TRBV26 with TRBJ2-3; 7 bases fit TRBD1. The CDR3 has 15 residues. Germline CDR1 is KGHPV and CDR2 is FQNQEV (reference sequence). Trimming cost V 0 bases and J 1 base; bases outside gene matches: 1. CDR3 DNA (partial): TGTGCCAGCAGTCTGTCGACAGGGCGTGCAGAAACGCTGTAT. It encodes CASSLSTGRAETLY. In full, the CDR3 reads CASSLSTGRAETLYF.

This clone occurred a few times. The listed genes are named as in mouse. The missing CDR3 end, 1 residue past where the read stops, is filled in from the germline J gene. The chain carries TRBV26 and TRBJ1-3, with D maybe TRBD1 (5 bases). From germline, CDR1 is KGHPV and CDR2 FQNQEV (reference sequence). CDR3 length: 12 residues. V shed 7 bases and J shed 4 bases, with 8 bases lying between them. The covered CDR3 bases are TGTGCCAGCACAGGGTCCGGAAATACGCTCTAT. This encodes CASTGSGNTLY. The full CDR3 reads CASTGSGNTLYF.

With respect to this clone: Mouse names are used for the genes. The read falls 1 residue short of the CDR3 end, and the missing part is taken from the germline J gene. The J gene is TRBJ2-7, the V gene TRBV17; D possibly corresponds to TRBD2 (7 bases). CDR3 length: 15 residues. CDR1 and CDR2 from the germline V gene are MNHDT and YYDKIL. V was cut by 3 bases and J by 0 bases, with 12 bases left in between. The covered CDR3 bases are TGTGCTAGCAGTAGGGGGGGCTGGAGCTCCTATGAACAGTAC. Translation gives CASSRGGWSSYEQY. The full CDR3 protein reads CASSRGGWSSYEQYF.

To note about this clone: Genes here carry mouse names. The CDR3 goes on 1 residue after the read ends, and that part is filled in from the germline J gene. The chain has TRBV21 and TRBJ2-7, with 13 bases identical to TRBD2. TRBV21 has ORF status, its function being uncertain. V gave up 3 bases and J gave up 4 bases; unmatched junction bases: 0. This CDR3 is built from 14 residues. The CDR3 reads CASSQGLGGYEQYF. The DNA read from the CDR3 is TGTGCTAGCAGTCAGGGACTGGGGGGGTATGAACAGTAC.

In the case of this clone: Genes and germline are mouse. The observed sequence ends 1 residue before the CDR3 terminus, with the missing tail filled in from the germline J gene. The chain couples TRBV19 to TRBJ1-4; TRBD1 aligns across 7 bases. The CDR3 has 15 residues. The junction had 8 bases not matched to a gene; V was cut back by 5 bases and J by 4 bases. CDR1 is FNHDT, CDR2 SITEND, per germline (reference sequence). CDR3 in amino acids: CASSLVAGGNERLFF. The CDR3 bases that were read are TGTGCCAGCAGCCTAGTGGCAGGGGGCAACGAAAGATTATTT. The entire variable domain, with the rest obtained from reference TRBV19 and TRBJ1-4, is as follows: GGIITQTPKFLIGQEGQKLTLKCQQNFNHDTMYWYRQDSGKGLRLIYYSITENDLQKGDLSEGYDASREKKSSFSLTVTSAQKNEMAVFLCASSLVAGGNERLFFGHGTKLSVL.

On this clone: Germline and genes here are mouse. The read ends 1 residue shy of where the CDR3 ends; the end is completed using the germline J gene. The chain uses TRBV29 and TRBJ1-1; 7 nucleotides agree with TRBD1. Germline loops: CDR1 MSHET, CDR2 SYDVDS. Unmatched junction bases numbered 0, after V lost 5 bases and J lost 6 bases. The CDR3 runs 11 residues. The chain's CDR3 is CASSDRAEVFF. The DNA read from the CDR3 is TGTGCTAGCAGTGACAGGGCAGAAGTCTTC.

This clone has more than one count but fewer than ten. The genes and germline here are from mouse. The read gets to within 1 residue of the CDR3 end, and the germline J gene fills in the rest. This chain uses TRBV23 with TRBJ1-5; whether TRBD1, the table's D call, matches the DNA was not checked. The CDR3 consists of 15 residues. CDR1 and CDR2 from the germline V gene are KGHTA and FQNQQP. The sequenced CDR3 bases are TGCTCCAGCAGTCAATCACCAGGGAACAACCAGGCTCCGCTT. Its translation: CSSSQSPGNNQAPL. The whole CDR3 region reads CSSSQSPGNNQAPLF.

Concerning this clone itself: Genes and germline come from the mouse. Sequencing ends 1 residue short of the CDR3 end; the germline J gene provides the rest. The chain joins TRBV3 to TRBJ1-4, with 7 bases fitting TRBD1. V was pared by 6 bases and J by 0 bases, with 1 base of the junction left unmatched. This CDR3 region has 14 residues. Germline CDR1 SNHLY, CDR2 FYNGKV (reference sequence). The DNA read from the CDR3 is TGTGCCAGCAGGGGACAGATTTCCAACGAAAGATTATTT. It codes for CASRGQISNERLF. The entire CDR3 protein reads CASRGQISNERLFF.

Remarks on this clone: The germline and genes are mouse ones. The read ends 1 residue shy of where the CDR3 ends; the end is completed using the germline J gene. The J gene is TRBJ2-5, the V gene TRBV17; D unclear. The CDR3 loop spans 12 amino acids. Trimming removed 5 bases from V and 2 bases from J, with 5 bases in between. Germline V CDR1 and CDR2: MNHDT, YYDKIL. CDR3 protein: CASSGVQDTQYF. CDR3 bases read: TGTGCTAGCAGTGGGGTCCAAGACACCCAGTAC.

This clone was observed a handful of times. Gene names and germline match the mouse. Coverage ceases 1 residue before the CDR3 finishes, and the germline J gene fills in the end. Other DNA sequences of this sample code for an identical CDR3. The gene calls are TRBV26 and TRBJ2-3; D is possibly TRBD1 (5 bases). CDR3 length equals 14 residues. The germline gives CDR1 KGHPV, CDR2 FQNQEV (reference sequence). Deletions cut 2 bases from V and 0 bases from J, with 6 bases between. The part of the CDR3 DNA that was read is TGTGCCAGCAGTCTGAGGGGTAGTGCAGAAACGCTGTAT. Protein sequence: CASSLRGSAETLY. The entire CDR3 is CASSLRGSAETLYF.

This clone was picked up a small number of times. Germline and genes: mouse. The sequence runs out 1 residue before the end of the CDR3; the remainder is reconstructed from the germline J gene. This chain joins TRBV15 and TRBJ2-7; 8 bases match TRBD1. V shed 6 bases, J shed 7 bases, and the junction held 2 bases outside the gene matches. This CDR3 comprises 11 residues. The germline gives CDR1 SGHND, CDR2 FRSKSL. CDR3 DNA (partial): TGTGCCAGCAGGGGACAGGAAGAACAGTAC. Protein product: CASRGQEEQY. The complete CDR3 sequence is CASRGQEEQYF.

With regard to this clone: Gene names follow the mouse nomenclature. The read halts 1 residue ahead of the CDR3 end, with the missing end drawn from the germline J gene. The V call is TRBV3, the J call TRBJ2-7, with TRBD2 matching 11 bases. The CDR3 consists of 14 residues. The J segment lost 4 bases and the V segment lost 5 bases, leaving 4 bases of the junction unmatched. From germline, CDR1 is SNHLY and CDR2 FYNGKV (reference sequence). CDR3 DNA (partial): TGTGCCAGCAGCCGGACTGGGGGGTCTTATGAACAGTAC. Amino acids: CASSRTGGSYEQY. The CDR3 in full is CASSRTGGSYEQYF.